The 29 T cell receptor beta chains below come from one sample, sequenced in a study of neoadjuvant nivolumab and ipilimumab in lung cancer. Repertoires were generated with immunoSEQ multiplex PCR, while TCRdb's copy carries only in-frame clones and drops some. Of roughly 30,000 clones in the sample, 90% were seen once. Sequenced here: peripheral blood, sampled after neoadjuvant nivolumab, alone or with ipilimumab, at or shortly before surgery. The receptors come from an adult with non-small cell lung cancer.

The V gene is TRBV9, the J gene TRBJ2-2, with D perhaps assigned TRBD1 or TRBD2 (6 bases each). CDR1 and CDR2 (germline): SGDLS, YYNGEE. Trimming shortened V by 4 bases and J by 6 bases, and 19 bases separated the two germline ends. This CDR3 is built from 16 residues. CDR3 region: CASSPTAGQGAGELFF. The CDR3 DNA sequence: TGTGCCAGCAGCCCAACCGCGGGACAAGGCGCCGGGGAGCTGTTTTTT.

The J gene is TRBJ2-1, the V gene TRBV6-1; D is uncertain. CDR1 is MNHNS and CDR2 is SASEGT in the germline V gene. The CDR3 loop spans 13 amino acids. The germline V and J ends were trimmed by 3 bases and 12 bases, with 15 bases remaining between them. The CDR3 sequence: CASSDLSTSSQFF. In nucleotides, the CDR3 is TGTGCCAGCAGTGATCTCTCGACATCTTCGCAGTTCTTC.

The rearrangement joins TRBV15 to TRBJ1-1; no firm D call. The length of the CDR3 is 14 residues. The V gene lost 0 bases and the J gene lost 3 bases, with 8 bases spanning the gap. Per germline, CDR1 LNHNV and CDR2 YYDKDF (reference sequence). The CDR3 here is CATSRDIIDTEAFF. CDR3 coding DNA: TGTGCCACCAGCAGAGATATCATTGACACTGAAGCTTTCTTT.

The chain combines TRBV18 with TRBJ2-5, with D tentatively TRBD1 (5 bases). The CDR3 contains 13 residues. The V end was cut by 3 bases, the J end by 2 bases, with 7 bases between. Germline V gene lookup returns CDR1 KGHSH and CDR2 LQKENI. CDR3 residues: CASSPTGQETQYF. The CDR3, as DNA: TGTGCCAGCTCACCTACAGGTCAAGAGACCCAGTACTTC.

The V gene is TRBV14, the J gene TRBJ2-7; D remains ambiguous. The CDR3 covers 12 residues. Trimming shortened V by 8 bases and J by 3 bases, and 11 bases separated the two germline ends. Germline V gene sequence: CDR1 SGHDN, CDR2 FVKESK. Here the CDR3 DNA reads TGTGCCAGCCGCCGGCGGAACTACGAGCAGTACTTC. Protein product: CASRRRNYEQYF.

This chain joins TRBV25-1 and TRBJ1-1, with D maybe TRBD1 (6 bases). V shed 5 bases and J shed 5 bases, with 15 bases lying between them. Germline V lookup: CDR1 MGHDK, CDR2 SYGVNS. The CDR3 consists of 14 residues. The CDR3 protein is CASSWRGAGTEAFF. CDR3 in DNA: TGTGCCAGCAGTTGGCGGGGGGCCGGGACTGAAGCTTTCTTT.

V gene TRBV11-2 combines with J gene TRBJ2-5; TRBD2 aligns across 9 bases. Unmatched junction bases numbered 9, after V lost 2 bases and J lost 5 bases. The length of the CDR3 is 16 residues. Germline V gene data show CDR1 as SGHAT and CDR2 as FQNNGV. The CDR3 DNA reads as TGTGCCAGCAGCTTATTAGGCGGGGGGGCCTGGGAGACCCAGTACTTC. As protein: CASSLLGGGAWETQYF.

The genes are TRBV6-1 and TRBJ2-2; D remains unclear. Trimming stripped 1 base from V and 0 bases from J, with 6 bases between. Per the germline V gene, CDR1 is MNHNS and CDR2 is SASEGT. The CDR3 is 15 residues long. The CDR3 is CASSEGSSNTGELFF. The CDR3 coding sequence is TGTGCCAGCAGTGAAGGCAGCTCGAACACCGGGGAGCTGTTTTTT.

The chain uses TRBV7-8 and TRBJ1-5; D is ambiguous. Trimming cost V 1 base and J 3 bases, with 10 bases left between them. The germline V gene has CDR1 SGHVS and CDR2 FQNEAQ. The CDR3 is 15 amino acids. This chain's CDR3 is CASSLVGQFNQPQHF. CDR3 DNA sequence: TGTGCCAGCAGCTTAGTGGGTCAGTTCAATCAGCCCCAGCATTTT.

The rearrangement uses TRBV2 and TRBJ1-2; no firm D call. The germline CDR1 and CDR2 sequences are SNHLY and FYNNEI. The CDR3 extends over 15 amino acids. The V gene lost 6 bases and the J gene lost 0 bases, with 14 bases spanning the gap. CDR3: CASSRTIQANYGYTF. In DNA, the CDR3 is TGTGCCAGCAGCCGAACTATACAAGCTAACTATGGCTACACCTTC.

This chain connects TRBV9 to TRBJ2-3; 9 bases map to TRBD1. The CDR3 loop spans 14 amino acids. Germline V gene lookup returns CDR1 SGDLS and CDR2 YYNGEE. Germline trimming cut 7 bases from V and 3 bases from J; bases unmatched to any gene: 6. CDR3 sequence (DNA): TGTGCCAGCGGAGAACAGGGGGCTACAGATACGCAGTATTTT. It yields the protein CASGEQGATDTQYF. The whole variable domain, filled in from reference TRBV9 and TRBJ2-3, reads DSGVTQTPKHLITATGQRVTLRCSPRSGDLSVYWYQQSLDQGLQFLIQYYNGEERAKGNILERFSAQQFPDLHSELNLSSLELGDSALYFCASGEQGATDTQYFGPGTRLTVL.

The CDR3 nucleotides are TGTGCCAGCAGCTTCTCGACAGGGGCAAATCAGCCCCAGCATTTT. It is translated as CASSFSTGANQPQHF. The chain employs TRBV7-8 and TRBJ1-5; TRBD1 aligns across 8 bases. V lost 3 bases to trimming and J lost 4 bases; unmatched junction nucleotides: 5. The CDR3 is 15 residues long. Per germline, CDR1 SGHVS and CDR2 FQNEAQ. The variable domain in full, with the rest retrieved from reference TRBV7-8 and TRBJ1-5, is GAGVSQSPRYKVAKRGQDVALRCDPISGHVSLFWYQQALGQGPEFLTYFQNEAQLDKSGLPSDRFFAERPEGSVSTLKIQRTQQEDSAVYLCASSFSTGANQPQHFGDGTRLSIL.

The chain has TRBV6-5 and TRBJ1-5, with 7 bases that match TRBD1. Trimming took 6 bases from V and 4 from J; bases not matched to a gene: 9. Germline assignment: CDR1 MNHEY and CDR2 SVGAGI. The CDR3 is 15 amino acids. The CDR3 DNA sequence: TGTGCCAGCAGCCCTGGACAGGAATTAAATCAGCCCCAGCATTTT. Translated: CASSPGQELNQPQHF.

This clone was found once. V usage is TRBV14 and J usage is TRBJ2-7; a possible D gene is TRBD1 (5 bases). CDR3 size: 15 residues. CDR1 is SGHDN and CDR2 is FVKESK in the germline V gene. The ends were cut back, 4 bases at V and 0 bases at J, with 13 bases in the middle. For the CDR3, the DNA is TGTGCCAGCAGCCTTACAGGATCGCCCTCCTACGAGCAGTACTTC. It codes for CASSLTGSPSYEQYF. Variable domain in full (rest from reference TRBV14 and TRBJ2-7): EAGVTQFPSHSVIEKGQTVTLRCDPISGHDNLYWYRRVMGKEIKFLLHFVKESKQDESGMPNNRFLAERTGGTYSTLKVQPAELEDSGVYFCASSLTGSPSYEQYFGPGTRLTVT.

The chain uses TRBV15 and TRBJ1-2; possibly TRBD1 for D (6 bases). The CDR3 sequence is 14 residues long. Germline V gives CDR1 LNHNV, CDR2 YYDKDF (reference sequence). V lost 0 bases to trimming and J lost 6 bases, with 11 bases between them. CDR3 residues: CATSRDTGINGYTF. Written as DNA, the CDR3 is TGTGCCACCAGCAGAGATACAGGGATTAATGGCTACACCTTC.

The CDR3 DNA sequence: TGTGCCAGCAGCTCAGGACAGGCGGCCCCGGTGGCTTTCTTT. Protein product: CASSSGQAAPVAFF. The V and J genes are TRBV7-9 and TRBJ1-1; 7 bases line up with TRBD1. Losses at the gene ends were 4 bases for V and 11 bases for J; bases not matched to a gene: 13. Germline V gene lookup returns CDR1 SEHNR and CDR2 FQNEAQ (reference sequence). The CDR3 length is 14 residues.

J is TRBJ1-3 and V is TRBV15; D is unclear. This CDR3 region has 20 residues. Germline loops: CDR1 LNHNV, CDR2 YYDKDF (reference sequence). V shed 3 bases and J shed 4 bases, with 28 bases lying between them. CDR3 sequence reads: CATSSGLTSGITLSGNTIYF. The CDR3 coding sequence is TGTGCCACCAGCAGCGGATTGACAAGCGGGATTACCCTCTCAGGAAACACCATATATTTT.

The rearrangement uses TRBV7-9 and TRBJ2-3; tentative D call: TRBD1 (6 bases). Germline V CDR1 and CDR2: SEHNR, FQNEAQ (reference sequence). The V and J ends lost 7 bases and 2 bases respectively, with 13 bases between them. The length of the CDR3 is 14 residues. The DNA for the CDR3 is TGTGCCAGCAACGGACAGTACCCCACAGATACGCAGTATTTT. It yields the protein CASNGQYPTDTQYF. The full variable domain, in which reference TRBV7-9 and TRBJ2-3 provide the parts outside the CDR3, is DTGVSQNPRHKITKRGQNVTFRCDPISEHNRLYWYRQTLGQGPEFLTYFQNEAQLEKSRLLSDRFSAERPKGSFSTLEIQRTEQGDSAMYLCASNGQYPTDTQYFGPGTRLTVL.

V usage is TRBV6-1 and J usage is TRBJ1-1; D is ambiguous. The CDR3 consists of 15 residues. Germline CDR1 is MNHNS and CDR2 is SASEGT. The V end lost 1 base, the J end lost 4 bases, and 13 bases lay between the germline ends. DNA of the CDR3: TGTGCCAGCAGTGAAGTTATGAGGTCTCCCACTGAAGCTTTCTTT. Protein: CASSEVMRSPTEAFF.

V usage is TRBV5-1 and J usage is TRBJ1-4, with 9 bases matching TRBD1. Looked up from germline, CDR1 is SGHRS and CDR2 is YFSETQ. The CDR3 is 15 residues long. Losses at the gene ends were 0 bases for V and 5 bases for J; bases not matched to a gene: 2. CDR3 nucleotide sequence: TGCGCCAGCAGCTTGGAAGACAGGGGGAATGAAAAACTGTTTTTT. This encodes CASSLEDRGNEKLFF.

This chain connects TRBV25-1 to TRBJ2-5, with D perhaps TRBD2 (6 bases). The CDR3 is 15 amino acids. Per germline, CDR1 MGHDK and CDR2 SYGVNS. With 1 base removed from V and 3 bases from J, the gap between germline ends came to 12 bases. DNA for the CDR3: TGTGCCAGCAGTGAATCAGTAGGAGGGAAAGAGACCCAGTACTTC. It yields the protein CASSESVGGKETQYF.

This clone was counted a few times. The chain's CDR3 is CASSLRGYRFDSPLHF. CDR3 nucleotide sequence: TGTGCCAGCAGCTTGCGGGGGTACAGGTTTGATTCACCCCTCCACTTT. This chain uses TRBV5-5 with TRBJ1-6; D is possibly TRBD1 (5 bases). Trimming left V 1 base short and J 8 bases short, with 16 bases between. The CDR3 runs to 16 residues. Germline V gives CDR1 SGHKS, CDR2 YYEKEE (reference sequence). Based on the CDR3 plus reference TRBV5-5 and TRBJ1-6, the full variable domain is DAGVTQSPTHLIKTRGQQVTLRCSPISGHKSVSWYQQVLGQGPQFIFQYYEKEERGRGNFPDRFSARQFPNYSSELNVNALLLGDSALYLCASSLRGYRFDSPLHFGNGTRLTVT.

This clone appeared once. This rearrangement joins TRBV6-1 to TRBJ2-7; TRBD1 matches at 10 bases. Germline CDR1 is MNHNS and CDR2 is SASEGT. The CDR3 has 14 residues. After removal of 6 bases from V and 7 bases from J, the junction contained 9 bases not matched to a gene. The chain's CDR3 is CASSATTGGVEQYF. DNA of the CDR3: TGTGCCAGCAGCGCCACGACAGGGGGCGTGGAGCAGTACTTC.

This chain links TRBV10-2 with TRBJ2-7, with 11 positions matching TRBD1. In germline, CDR1 is WSHSY, CDR2 SAAADI. V shed 2 bases and J 3 bases; nucleotides not matched to a gene: 6. This CDR3 has 16 amino acids. CDR3 DNA: TGCGCCAGCAGTGAGCCCGGACAGGGGGCAAACTACGAGCAGTACTTC. Translated: CASSEPGQGANYEQYF.

In this sample, this clone turned up once. This rearrangement joins TRBV7-2 to TRBJ2-5, with 8 bases that match TRBD2. The V segment lost 5 bases and the J segment 5 bases; nucleotides outside the gene matches: 7. CDR3 size: 14 residues. Germline CDR1 reads SGHTA; CDR2 reads FQGNSA. CDR3 sequence reads: CASSPGGAEETQYF. In DNA form, the CDR3 reads TGTGCCAGCAGCCCGGGGGGGGCAGAGGAGACCCAGTACTTC.

This clone appeared once. The chain employs TRBV9 and TRBJ1-1; D unresolved. V lost 7 bases and J lost 1, with 11 bases in between. The CDR3 runs to 13 residues. From germline, CDR1 is SGDLS and CDR2 YYNGEE. The DNA for the CDR3 is TGTGCCAGCTCTCTTACAGAGAACACTGAAGCTTTCTTT. The encoded protein is CASSLTENTEAFF.

This chain uses TRBV5-4 with TRBJ2-5; 8 bases are shared with TRBD2. CDR1 and CDR2 (germline): SGHNT, YYREEE (reference sequence). Trimming at V came to 0 bases and at J to 1 base, leaving 5 bases not matched to a gene. The CDR3 covers 16 residues. In nucleotides, the CDR3 is TGTGCCAGCAGCTTGGTTGGCGGGGGGCCCCAAGAGACCCAGTACTTC. As protein: CASSLVGGGPQETQYF.

The chain employs TRBV5-4 and TRBJ1-2; TRBD1 aligns across 11 bases. J gave up 8 bases and V 4 bases, and 7 bases lay outside the gene matches. The CDR3 contains 14 residues. CDR1 SGHNT and CDR2 YYREEE come from the germline V gene (reference sequence). DNA for the CDR3: TGTGCCAGCAGCCATCCGGACAGGGGGCGAGGCTACACCTTC. This gives the protein CASSHPDRGRGYTF. Variable domain in full (rest from reference TRBV5-4 and TRBJ1-2): ETGVTQSPTHLIKTRGQQVTLRCSSQSGHNTVSWYQQALGQGPQFIFQYYREEENGRGNFPPRFSGLQFPNYSSELNVNALELDDSALYLCASSHPDRGRGYTFGSGTRLTVV.

The chain is built from TRBV7-8 and TRBJ2-5; D tentatively reads TRBD1 or TRBD2 (6 bases each). Germline V CDR1 and CDR2: SGHVS, FQNEAQ. The CDR3 is 15 residues long. The V end was cut by 1 base, the J end by 5 bases, with 14 bases between. The CDR3 DNA is TGTGCCAGCAGCTTAGTGTCCGGGGGCTGGGAGACCCAGTACTTC. Translation: CASSLVSGGWETQYF. Variable domain in full (rest from reference TRBV7-8 and TRBJ2-5): GAGVSQSPRYKVAKRGQDVALRCDPISGHVSLFWYQQALGQGPEFLTYFQNEAQLDKSGLPSDRFFAERPEGSVSTLKIQRTQQEDSAVYLCASSLVSGGWETQYFGPGTRLLVL.